These 27 T cell receptor beta chains were sequenced from one sample in a study of immune heterogeneity within non-small cell lung tumors. Template material for each sample was 550 to 700 ng of bulk tumor genomic DNA. Biopsies, several per primary tumor and spaced far apart, were collected during surgery. Samples came from untreated patients having curative surgery for newly diagnosed non-small cell lung cancer. For the TCR beta CDR3, multiplex PCR with 32 V and 13 J primers performed the amplification. TCRdb passed the multiplex PCR reads through MiXCR, listing each CDR3 protein once. This table has about 11,000 distinct CDR3 sequences, 25% to 30% appearing once. Material for sequencing was lung tumor tissue. The receptors originated from a man over 45 with non-small cell lung cancer.

Remarks on this clonotype: A much larger clone lies one base from this, so it may be a read error. The V call is TRBV6-9, the J call TRBJ2-1, with unresolved D. The CDR3 covers 11 residues. The germline gives CDR1 MNHGY, CDR2 SVAAGI. CDR3 nucleotides: TGTGCCAGAAGTTACAAGGGTGAGCAGTTCTTC. Protein sequence: CARSYKGEQFF.

This clonotype was seen a few times. The chain is built from TRBV7-8 and TRBJ2-1; no clear D. Germline V gives CDR1 SGHVS, CDR2 FQNEAQ. Trimming took off 1 base at V and 8 bases at J, with 6 bases between the two ends. The CDR3 is made up of 12 amino acids. CDR3 residues: CASSLGSHEQFF. The DNA of the CDR3 is TGTGCCAGCAGCTTAGGGAGTCATGAGCAGTTCTTC.

The chain has TRBV10-1 and TRBJ2-1; 12 nucleotides line up with TRBD2. The CDR3 extends over 17 amino acids. The germline gives CDR1 WNHNN, CDR2 SYGVQD (reference sequence). Trimming took 3 bases from V and 6 from J; bases not matched to a gene: 9. CDR3 in amino acids: CASSESPSGGAGNEQFF. As DNA, the CDR3 is TGCGCCAGCAGTGAATCCCCTAGCGGGGGGGCCGGCAATGAGCAGTTCTTC.

As for this clonotype: This likely comes from a read error, as the CDR3 has no conserved phenylalanine or tryptophan at its end. Because the CDR3's place on the DNA is in doubt, the DNA is left out and the CDR3 is given as listed by TCRdb. V is TRBV27 and J is TRBJ1-2; TRBD1, the table's D call, lacks a check against the DNA. CDR1 and CDR2 (germline): MNHEY, SMNVEV (reference sequence). A total of 14 residues make up the CDR3, ends included. The CDR3: CASSRQGAAYGYNL.

The chain employs TRBV5-1 and TRBJ2-5; TRBD1 matches at 10 bases. The CDR3 sequence is 16 residues long. V gave up 2 bases and J gave up 3 bases; unmatched junction bases: 7. Germline CDR1 reads SGHRS; CDR2 reads YFSETQ. In nucleotides, the CDR3 is TGCGCCAGCAGCTTAGCCCCCGGGACAGGGGAAGAGACCCAGTACTTC. It encodes CASSLAPGTGEETQYF.

This clonotype ranks as medium-sized. V gene TRBV28 combines with J gene TRBJ1-5; D not resolved. The V gene's germline CDR1 is MDHEN and CDR2 SYDVKM. The CDR3 runs to 12 residues. V was clipped by 2 bases and J by 6 bases, with 5 bases between them. The CDR3 DNA reads as TGTGCCAGCAGTTTAGAGGGTCAGCCCCAGCATTTT. Protein product: CASSLEGQPQHF.

By sample fraction, this clonotype is medium-sized. The chain recombines TRBV6-4 with TRBJ2-3, with TRBD1 matching over 10 bases. The J segment lost 1 base and the V segment lost 2 bases, leaving 0 bases of the junction unmatched. Germline lookup yields CDR1 MRHNA and CDR2 SNTAGT. CDR3 length: 15 residues. The CDR3 coding sequence is TGTGCCAGCAGTGACGGGACAGGGGGCACAGATACGCAGTATTTT. It encodes CASSDGTGGTDTQYF.

This chain connects TRBV6-1 to TRBJ2-5; the D gene is possibly TRBD2 (6 bases). The CDR3 length is 13 residues. From germline, CDR1 is MNHNS and CDR2 SASEGT. Trimming took off 5 bases at V and 5 bases at J, with 12 bases between the two ends. The CDR3 DNA follows: TGTGCCAGCAGTCCCGGGAGTGCGGAGACCCAGTACTTC. Its protein is CASSPGSAETQYF.

The V and J genes are TRBV5-1 and TRBJ1-1; D remains unclear. The V end lost 1 base, the J end lost 0 bases, and 7 bases lay between the germline ends. This CDR3 contains 14 residues. Germline-derived CDR1 and CDR2 are SGHRS and YFSETQ. CDR3 DNA sequence: TGCGCCAGCAGCTTGTTAGAGTTGAACACTGAAGCTTTCTTT. The encoded protein is CASSLLELNTEAFF.

By sample share, this clonotype is medium-sized. The genes are TRBV5-5 and TRBJ1-5, with D tentatively TRBD1 (6 bases). V lost 5 bases and J 2 bases, leaving 14 bases between the germline ends. CDR1 SGHKS and CDR2 YYEKEE come from the germline V gene (reference sequence). The CDR3 consists of 15 residues. As DNA, the CDR3 is TGTGCCAGCAGTTCACAGGGAGGTGGCAATCAGCCCCAGCATTTT. It codes for CASSSQGGGNQPQHF.

This clonotype was counted a few times. The DNA for the CDR3 is TGTGCCAGCAGTTTTACACGGGGGTCCACAGATACGCAGTATTTT. Amino acids: CASSFTRGSTDTQYF. V is TRBV6-1 and J is TRBJ2-3, with a weak D call TRBD2 (6 bases). Per germline, CDR1 MNHNS and CDR2 SASEGT. The CDR3 is 15 amino acids. The V end was cut by 5 bases, the J end by 2 bases, with 14 bases between.

This clonotype was recorded a few times. J is TRBJ2-1 and V is TRBV9; TRBD1 is a possible D gene (7 bases). From germline, CDR1 is SGDLS and CDR2 YYNGEE. Between the trimmed V and J ends, which lost 4 bases and 7 bases, there was a span of 18 bases. The CDR3 sequence is 15 residues long. Written as DNA, the CDR3 is TGTGCCAGCAGCATCTGGGACAGCCGGGGGAATGAGCAGTTCTTC. It specifies CASSIWDSRGNEQFF.

This clonotype appeared a few times. The chain combines TRBV7-9 with TRBJ1-1, with D maybe TRBD1 (5 bases). Per the germline V gene, CDR1 is SEHNR and CDR2 is FQNEAQ (reference sequence). V shed 4 bases and J shed 5 bases, with 17 bases lying between them. CDR3 length: 15 amino acids. CDR3 residues: CASSYGTGTGTEAFF. CDR3 nucleotide sequence: TGTGCCAGCAGCTACGGGACGGGAACAGGAACTGAAGCTTTCTTT.

This chain connects TRBV7-2 to TRBJ1-2, with D unresolved. Trimming cost V 5 bases and J 3 bases, with 10 bases left between them. The CDR3 totals 13 residues. Germline CDR1 reads SGHTA; CDR2 reads FQGNSA. CDR3 DNA sequence: TGTGCCAGCAGCCGGGAGCTGGACTATGGCTACACCTTC. Its translation is CASSRELDYGYTF.

The rearrangement joins TRBV20-1 to TRBJ2-5; 8 positions match TRBD1. The CDR3 has 14 residues. Trimming cost V 4 bases and J 5 bases; bases outside gene matches: 9. CDR1 is DFQATT, CDR2 SNEGSKA, per germline (reference sequence). CDR3 in amino acids: CSAIQGAPRETQYF. The CDR3 region has the DNA TGCAGTGCTATCCAGGGGGCGCCCCGGGAGACCCAGTACTTC.

This clonotype is labeled as medium-sized. The CDR3 DNA is TGTGCCAGCAGTCCGGGACAGCCGAACACTGAAGCTTTCTTT. Its translation: CASSPGQPNTEAFF. V usage is TRBV12-3 or TRBV12-4 and J usage is TRBJ1-1, with 7 nucleotides matching TRBD1. The CDR3 is made up of 14 amino acids. J was trimmed by 1 base and V by 5 bases; bases with no gene match: 4.

There are a few counts of this clonotype. CDR3 residues: CASSLRLAGALQETQFF. The CDR3 bases are TGTGCCAGCAGCTTAAGACTAGCGGGGGCTTTGCAAGAGACCCAGTTCTTC. The chain uses TRBV7-8 and TRBJ2-5, with 12 bases that match TRBD2. The DNA end is a closer match to TRBJ2-1, so the J assignment may be wrong. CDR1 SGHVS and CDR2 FQNEAQ come from the germline V gene. The CDR3 has 17 amino acids.

In its sample, this clonotype ranks as medium-sized. This sequence joins TRBV24-1 and TRBJ2-3, with TRBD2 matching over 10 bases. Unmatched junction bases numbered 5, after V lost 3 bases and J lost 6 bases. CDR1 and CDR2 (germline): KGHDR, SFDVKD. The length of the CDR3 is 15 residues. For the CDR3, the DNA is TGTGCCACCAGTGATGAAGCGGGAGGGATCGATACGCAGTATTTT. Translation: CATSDEAGGIDTQYF.

This clonotype was counted a few times. This chain connects TRBV29-1 to TRBJ2-2; D is uncertain. Germline loops: CDR1 SQVTM, CDR2 ANQGSEA. The CDR3 consists of 14 residues. Trimming removed 1 base from V and 1 base from J, with 7 bases in between. This chain's CDR3 is CSVEVRRNTGELFF. CDR3 DNA: TGCAGCGTTGAAGTCAGGAGGAACACCGGGGAGCTGTTTTTT.

Points on this clonotype: A much larger clone lies one base from this, so it may be a read error. The chain employs TRBV3-1 and TRBJ2-7; D call uncertain. CDR1 and CDR2 (germline): LGHDT, YNNKEL (reference sequence). The CDR3 runs to 16 residues. The CDR3 sequence: CASSQGRHESTSEKYF. CDR3 DNA: TGTGCCAGCAGCCAGGGAAGACACGAATCCACGAGCGAGAAGTACTTC.

The CDR3 is CASGRGPPYGYTF. Written as DNA, the CDR3 is TGTGCCAGCGGCAGGGGCCCCCCGTATGGCTACACCTTC. The rearrangement uses TRBV6-1 and TRBJ1-2; tentative D call: TRBD1 (6 bases). V lost 8 bases, J lost 5 bases, and 15 bases lay in between. The CDR3 totals 13 residues. Germline-derived CDR1 and CDR2 are MNHNS and SASEGT.

The V call is TRBV7-9, the J call TRBJ2-5; no clear D gene. Germline V gene sequence: CDR1 SEHNR, CDR2 FQNEAQ (reference sequence). The CDR3 contains 12 residues. The V and J ends lost 1 base and 5 bases respectively, with 5 bases between them. The CDR3 region is CASSLESETQYF. As DNA, the CDR3 is TGTGCCAGCAGCTTAGAATCCGAGACCCAGTACTTC. Full variable domain (missing parts from reference TRBV7-9 and TRBJ2-5): DTGVSQNPRHKITKRGQNVTFRCDPISEHNRLYWYRQTLGQGPEFLTYFQNEAQLEKSRLLSDRFSAERPKGSFSTLEIQRTEQGDSAMYLCASSLESETQYFGPGTRLLVL.

This clonotype is deemed medium-sized. The genes are TRBV6-4 and TRBJ2-2; possibly TRBD1 for D (6 bases). Trimming cost V 3 bases and J 2 bases, with 7 bases left between them. CDR3 length: 14 amino acids. Germline CDR1 MRHNA, CDR2 SNTAGT. For the CDR3, the DNA is TGTGCCAGCAGTGAACAGGGCAACACCGGGGAGCTGTTTTTT. Residues: CASSEQGNTGELFF.

This clonotype rates as medium-sized. CDR3 sequence: CASSTLRGGELYGYTF. In DNA form, the CDR3 reads TGTGCCAGCAGTACGCTCCGCGGTGGAGAGCTCTATGGCTACACCTTC. The rearrangement links TRBV25-1 to TRBJ1-2; D unresolved. V shed 5 bases and J shed 4 bases, with 20 bases lying between them. CDR1 and CDR2 from the germline V gene are MGHDK and SYGVNS. CDR3 length equals 16 residues.

As for this clonotype: A read error is possible here, since a much larger clone lies one base away. V is TRBV12-5 and J is TRBJ2-5; D is unclear. This CDR3 has 14 amino acids. The germline V and J ends were trimmed by 6 bases and 0 bases, with 11 bases remaining between them. Germline values: CDR1 LGHNT, CDR2 FRNRAP. CDR3 sequence: CASGPGWDQETQYF. CDR3 DNA: TGTGCTAGTGGCCCGGGTTGGGACCAAGAGACCCAGTACTTC.

This clonotype was picked up many times. This chain uses TRBV28 with TRBJ1-2; 10 positions match TRBD1. CDR1 MDHEN and CDR2 SYDVKM come from the germline V gene. The CDR3 is made up of 15 amino acids. The V segment lost 3 bases and the J segment 4 bases; nucleotides outside the gene matches: 5. CDR3 nucleotides: TGTGCCAGCAGTTTGGGGGGACAGGGGATCTATGGCTACACCTTC. It codes for CASSLGGQGIYGYTF.

The chain is built from TRBV5-8 and TRBJ2-1, with TRBD2 matching 12 bases. Germline CDR1 and CDR2: SGHTS and YDEGEE. V trimming: 3 bases; J trimming: 5 bases; junction bases outside the gene matches: 6. The CDR3 length is 16 residues. The CDR3 bases are TGTGCCAGCAGCTCCCCGGGACTAGCGGGTAACAATGAGCAGTTCTTC. Protein product: CASSSPGLAGNNEQFF.